These T cell receptor beta chains were read from a single sample in a study of CD8 T cells in ankylosing spondylitis. From the 5' RACE reads, TCRdb called clonotypes with MiXCR, one entry per CDR3 protein. The sample shows about 130,000 distinct CDR3 sequences, 9.3% of them seen only once. The sequencing input was blood, either unsorted or a sorted T cell fraction (not recorded which). These receptors were taken from a male donor with ankylosing spondylitis or in good health (not recorded which). Each CDR3 is given with its conserved first and last residue.

length	V	CDR3
13	TRBV24-1	CATGDASNQPQHF
17	TRBV27	CASSLSLAGVLTDTQYF
16	TRBV20-1	CSARDRERVAYNEQFF
13	TRBV30	CAWSEETLYEQYF
19	TRBV20-1	CSAPTSGRGFFGSYNEQFF
15	TRBV9	CASSVGMGSSGEQYF
18	TRBV10-3	CAISEGMGGSGSVGEQFF
16	TRBV7-6	CASSFGGIGMNTEAFF
15	TRBV20-1	CSARERGWGDSPLHF
15	TRBV20-1	CSATRLSGGTDTQYF
14	TRBV27	CASSLDRGADTQYF
9	TRBV5-1	CASRVSGHF
16	TRBV5-1	CASSTRLAVNTGELFF
19	TRBV3-1	CASSQVFSGGQSSYNEQFF
17	TRBV25-1	CASSDRPFAGVRPPLHF
14	TRBV12-3/TRBV12-4	CASSPGQLLYEQYF
17	TRBV29-1	CSVERARYGGRSYEQYF
14	TRBV27	CASSLYLAGGEQYF
14	TRBV5-1	CASSLGTSSYEQYF
18	TRBV5-1	CASSFRAPGLAGNNEQFF
17	TRBV20-1	CCARDVQGFTIYNEQFF
14	TRBV5-1	CASSFRDRGDEQFF
14	TRBV7-2	CASSLNGGLETQYF
14	TRBV20-1	CSAPKREGTDTQYF
15	TRBV7-9	CASSLGTGKGYEQYF
14	TRBV20-1	CSARAGSVSYEQYF
14	TRBV20-1	CSARDQAGGRELFF
16	TRBV7-2	CASSLYEAESNQPQHF
19	TRBV4-1	CASSQAGTGKAGGPGELFF
15	TRBV20-1	CSARVAGVAYRDQYF
13	TRBV29-1	CSVGVSGTDTQYF
13	TRBV7-9	CASSYAGQETQYF
16	TRBV4-2	CASSRETGSSYNEQFF
12	TRBV7-9	CASSFAQGEQYF
15	TRBV11-2	CASSLVRGFDNEQFF